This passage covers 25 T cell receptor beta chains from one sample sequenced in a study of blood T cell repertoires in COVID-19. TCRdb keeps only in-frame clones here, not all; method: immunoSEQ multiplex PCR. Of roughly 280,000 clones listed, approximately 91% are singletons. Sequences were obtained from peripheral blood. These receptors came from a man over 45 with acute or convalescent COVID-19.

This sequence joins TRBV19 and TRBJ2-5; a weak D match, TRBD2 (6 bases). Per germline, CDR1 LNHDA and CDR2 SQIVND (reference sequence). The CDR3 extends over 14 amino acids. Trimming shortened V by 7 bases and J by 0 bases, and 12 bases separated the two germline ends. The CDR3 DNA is TGTGCCAGTACTAGGGGCGGGGACCAAGAGACCCAGTACTTC. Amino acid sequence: CASTRGGDQETQYF.

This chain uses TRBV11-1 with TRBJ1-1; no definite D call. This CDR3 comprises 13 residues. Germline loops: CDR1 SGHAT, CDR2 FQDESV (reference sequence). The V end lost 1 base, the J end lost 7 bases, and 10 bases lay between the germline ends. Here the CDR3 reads CASSLETESEAFF. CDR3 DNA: TGTGCCAGCAGCTTAGAAACGGAGAGTGAAGCTTTCTTT.

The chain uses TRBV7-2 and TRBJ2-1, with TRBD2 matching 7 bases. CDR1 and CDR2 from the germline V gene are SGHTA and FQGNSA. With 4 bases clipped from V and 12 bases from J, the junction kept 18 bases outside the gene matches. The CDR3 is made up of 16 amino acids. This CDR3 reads CASSSWGQTSRTPQFF. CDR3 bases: TGTGCCAGCAGCTCTTGGGGCCAGACTAGCCGAACACCGCAGTTCTTC.

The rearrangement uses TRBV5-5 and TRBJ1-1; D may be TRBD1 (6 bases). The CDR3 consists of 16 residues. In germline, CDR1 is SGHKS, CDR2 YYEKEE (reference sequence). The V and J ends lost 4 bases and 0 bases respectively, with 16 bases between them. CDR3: CASSLSSGHLNTEAFF. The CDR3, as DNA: TGTGCCAGCAGCCTTTCCTCGGGACACCTGAACACTGAAGCTTTCTTT.

CDR3 bases: TGTGCCAGCAGCAAAGCGACAGGTGGTGGCTACACCTTC. Its translation is CASSKATGGGYTF. The chain couples TRBV21-1 to TRBJ1-2; the table's D call TRBD1 went unverified against the DNA. TRBV21-1 is listed as a pseudogene. The CDR3 has 13 amino acids.

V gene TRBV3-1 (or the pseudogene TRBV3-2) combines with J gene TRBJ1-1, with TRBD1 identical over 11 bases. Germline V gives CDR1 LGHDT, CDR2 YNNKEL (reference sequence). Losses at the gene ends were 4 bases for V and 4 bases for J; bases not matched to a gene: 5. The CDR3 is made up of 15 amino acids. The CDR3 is CASSLGTGGFTEAFF. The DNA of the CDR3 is TGTGCCAGCAGCCTCGGGACAGGGGGTTTCACTGAAGCTTTCTTT.

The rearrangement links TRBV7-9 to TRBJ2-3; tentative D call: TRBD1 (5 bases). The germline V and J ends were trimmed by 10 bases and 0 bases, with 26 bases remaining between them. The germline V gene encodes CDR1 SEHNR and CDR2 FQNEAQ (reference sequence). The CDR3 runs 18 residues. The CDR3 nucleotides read TGTGCCACCGGTGAGCAGGGCCCGTATCAACCTAGCACAGATACGCAGTATTTT. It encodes CATGEQGPYQPSTDTQYF.

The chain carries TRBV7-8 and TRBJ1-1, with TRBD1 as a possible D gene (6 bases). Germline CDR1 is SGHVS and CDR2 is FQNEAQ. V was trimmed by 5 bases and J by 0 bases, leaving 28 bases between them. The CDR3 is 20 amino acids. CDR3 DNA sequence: TGTGCCAGCAGCCCCCCTACAGGGACCGTCGAGGCCCGATTGAACACTGAAGCTTTCTTT. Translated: CASSPPTGTVEARLNTEAFF.

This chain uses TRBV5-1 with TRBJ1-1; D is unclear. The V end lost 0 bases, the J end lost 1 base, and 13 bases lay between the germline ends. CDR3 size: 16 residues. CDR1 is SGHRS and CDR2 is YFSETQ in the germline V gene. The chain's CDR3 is CASSLATIRQNTEAFF. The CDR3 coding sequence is TGCGCCAGCAGCTTGGCCACAATTAGACAGAACACTGAAGCTTTCTTT.

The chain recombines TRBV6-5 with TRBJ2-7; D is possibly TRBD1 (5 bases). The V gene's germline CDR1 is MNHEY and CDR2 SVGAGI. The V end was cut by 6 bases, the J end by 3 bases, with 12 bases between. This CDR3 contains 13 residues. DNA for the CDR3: TGTGCCAGCAGCAGGGAATTCGGCTACGAGCAGTACTTC. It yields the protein CASSREFGYEQYF.

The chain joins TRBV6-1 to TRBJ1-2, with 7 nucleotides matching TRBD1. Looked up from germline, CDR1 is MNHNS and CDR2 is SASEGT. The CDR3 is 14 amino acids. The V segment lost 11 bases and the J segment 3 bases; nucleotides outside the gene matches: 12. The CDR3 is CAGGRMGTDYGYTF. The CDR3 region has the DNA TGTGCCGGGGGACGGATGGGGACAGACTATGGCTACACCTTC.

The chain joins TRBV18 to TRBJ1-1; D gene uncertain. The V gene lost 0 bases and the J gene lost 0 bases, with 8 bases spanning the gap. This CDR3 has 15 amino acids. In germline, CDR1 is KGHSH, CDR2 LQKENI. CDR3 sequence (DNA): TGTGCCAGCTCACCACCTTCACTCATGAACACTGAAGCTTTCTTT. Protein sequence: CASSPPSLMNTEAFF.

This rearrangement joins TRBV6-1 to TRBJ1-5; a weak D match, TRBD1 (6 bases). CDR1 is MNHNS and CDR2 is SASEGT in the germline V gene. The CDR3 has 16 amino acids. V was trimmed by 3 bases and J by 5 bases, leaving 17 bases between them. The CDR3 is CASSDRTGFGDQPQHF. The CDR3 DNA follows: TGTGCCAGCAGTGATAGAACAGGGTTCGGGGATCAGCCCCAGCATTTT.

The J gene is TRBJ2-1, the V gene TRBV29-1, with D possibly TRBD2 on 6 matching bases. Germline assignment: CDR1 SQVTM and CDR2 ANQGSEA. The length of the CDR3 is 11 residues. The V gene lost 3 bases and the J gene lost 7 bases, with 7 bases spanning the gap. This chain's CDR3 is CSVETRNEQFF. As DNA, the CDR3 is TGCAGCGTTGAGACTAGGAATGAGCAGTTCTTC.

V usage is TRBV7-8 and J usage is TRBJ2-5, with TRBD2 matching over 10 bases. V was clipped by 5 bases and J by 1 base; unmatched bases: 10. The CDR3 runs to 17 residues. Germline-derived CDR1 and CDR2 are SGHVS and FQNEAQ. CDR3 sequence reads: CASSKAGGPRRQETQYF. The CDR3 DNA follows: TGTGCCAGCAGCAAAGCGGGGGGGCCGAGGCGCCAAGAGACCCAGTACTTC.

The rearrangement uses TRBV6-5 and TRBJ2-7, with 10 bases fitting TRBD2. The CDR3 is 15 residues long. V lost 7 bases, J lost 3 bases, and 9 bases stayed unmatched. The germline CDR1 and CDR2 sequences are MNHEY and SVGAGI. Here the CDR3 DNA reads TGTGCCAGCAAACAGCGGGGGGGAGACAACTACGAGCAGTACTTC. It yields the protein CASKQRGGDNYEQYF.

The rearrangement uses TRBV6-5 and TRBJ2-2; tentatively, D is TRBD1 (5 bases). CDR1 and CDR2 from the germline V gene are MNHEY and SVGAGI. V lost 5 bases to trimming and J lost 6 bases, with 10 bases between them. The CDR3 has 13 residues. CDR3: CASSRQTPGELFF. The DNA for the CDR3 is TGTGCCAGCAGTCGACAGACCCCCGGGGAGCTGTTTTTT.

The CDR3 nucleotides read TGTGCCAGCAGCTTGACGTCAGGGGTCGGAGAGACCCAGTACTTC. This codes for CASSLTSGVGETQYF. V is TRBV7-3 and J is TRBJ2-5; perhaps TRBD1 as D (6 bases). The CDR3 is made up of 15 amino acids. Germline values: CDR1 SGHTA, CDR2 FQGTGA. The V and J ends lost 3 bases and 4 bases respectively, with 15 bases between them.

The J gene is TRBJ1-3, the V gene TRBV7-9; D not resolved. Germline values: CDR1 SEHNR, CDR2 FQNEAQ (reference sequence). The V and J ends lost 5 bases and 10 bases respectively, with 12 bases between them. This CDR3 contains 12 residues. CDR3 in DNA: TGTGCCAGCAGCCTTACCGGGATAACCATATATTTT. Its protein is CASSLTGITIYF.

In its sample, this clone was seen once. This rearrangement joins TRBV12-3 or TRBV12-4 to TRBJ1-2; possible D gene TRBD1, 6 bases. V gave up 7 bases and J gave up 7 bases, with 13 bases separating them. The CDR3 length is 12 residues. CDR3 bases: TGTGCCAGCACCACCCACAGGGTTGGCTACACCTTC. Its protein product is CASTTHRVGYTF.

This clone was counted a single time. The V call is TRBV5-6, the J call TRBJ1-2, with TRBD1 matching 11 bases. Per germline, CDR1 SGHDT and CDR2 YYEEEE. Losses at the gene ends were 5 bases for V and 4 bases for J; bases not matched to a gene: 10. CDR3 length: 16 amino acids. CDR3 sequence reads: CASSPGTGGSPYGYTF. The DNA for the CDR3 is TGTGCCAGCAGTCCCGGGACAGGGGGTTCACCCTATGGCTACACCTTC.

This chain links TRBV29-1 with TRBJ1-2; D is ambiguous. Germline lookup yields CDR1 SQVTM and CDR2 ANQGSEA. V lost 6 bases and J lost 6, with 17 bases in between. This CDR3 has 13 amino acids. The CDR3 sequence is CSVSTPPPDGYTF. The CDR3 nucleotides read TGCAGCGTGTCGACACCTCCCCCCGATGGCTACACCTTC.

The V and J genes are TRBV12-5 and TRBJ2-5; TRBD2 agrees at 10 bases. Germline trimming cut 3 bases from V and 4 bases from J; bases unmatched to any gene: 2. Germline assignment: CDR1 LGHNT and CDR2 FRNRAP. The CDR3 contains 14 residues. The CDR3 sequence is CASGLAGGLETQYF. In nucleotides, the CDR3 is TGTGCTAGTGGTTTAGCGGGGGGGCTAGAGACCCAGTACTTC.

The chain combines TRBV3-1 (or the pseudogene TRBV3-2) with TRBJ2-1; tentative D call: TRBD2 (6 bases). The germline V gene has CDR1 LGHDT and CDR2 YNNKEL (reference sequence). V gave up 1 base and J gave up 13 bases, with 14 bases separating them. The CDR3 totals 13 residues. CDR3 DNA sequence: TGTGCCAGCAGCCAAGTAGTAGCGGAACCTCAGTTCTTC. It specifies CASSQVVAEPQFF.

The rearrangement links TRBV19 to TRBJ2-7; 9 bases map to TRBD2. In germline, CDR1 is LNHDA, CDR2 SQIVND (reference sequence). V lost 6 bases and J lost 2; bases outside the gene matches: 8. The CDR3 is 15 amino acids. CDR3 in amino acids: CASSWTSENPYEQYF. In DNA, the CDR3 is TGTGCCAGTAGCTGGACTAGCGAGAATCCCTACGAGCAGTACTTC.